The present TCR beta chain was sequenced within a study of blood T cell repertoires in COVID-19. Study context: The United States, Italy and Spain supplied acute and convalescent COVID-19 samples.

V shed 5 bases and J shed 2 bases, with 13 bases lying between them. The CDR3 is 14 amino acids. Germline CDR1 MGHRA, CDR2 YSYEKL. Ages ranged from about 18 to 89 years, with residence in about 23 US areas. In the authors' methods: Quantification of nucleated cells was approximated via reference gene primer amplification. Sequencing was performed with immunoSEQ multiplex PCR; in TCRdb, only in-frame clones are kept and a portion is missing. The DNA gave D and trimming, while V, J and clone size come from that table. The sample lists over 200,000 clones, around 89% seen once, with roughly 10% in the top ten.

The TCR comes from a man aged 40-49 years who had recovered from COVID-19. The sequenced material came from PBMCs or T cells enriched from blood (not recorded which). The genes are TRBV4-1 and TRBJ2-7; D is possibly TRBD2 (5 bases). CDR3 nucleotide sequence: TGCGCCAGCAGCGGAGGACCCACGCCCTACGAGCAGTACTTC. It encodes CASSGGPTPYEQYF.